Reported below is one T cell receptor beta chain. This clone was recorded only once. The clone's antigen remains unknown. No qualities accompany the bases; no much larger clone lies one base away. Another Seattle source contributed samples from volunteer blood donors who had recovered from COVID-19. Collaborating institutions collected whole blood in K2EDTA tubes following their own protocols. For TCRbeta analysis, collaborator samples were shipped as frozen whole blood, as isolated PBMCs, or as DNA extracted from either sample type. The germline V gene (reference sequence) gives CDR1 as LNHDA and CDR2 as SQIVND. The CDR3 spans 16 residues, from the cysteine through the phenylalanine. Only CDR3 DNA is held: 48 bases, read in frame from base 1. Cut back by 5 bases and 3 bases, the V and J ends lie 20 bases apart. TCRbeta CDR3 regions were amplified from genomic DNA by means of the immunoSEQ Assay, a bias-controlled multiplex PCR. Turning to the authors' computational methods: Nucleated cell counts per sample were estimated from amplification of reference gene primers within the assay. To quantify the absolute abundance of each unique TCRbeta CDR3 rearrangement, sequence reads were collapsed and filtered. For each sample, productive Simpson clonality was calculated as the square root of Simpson's diversity index over productive rearrangements. This immuneACCESS table, as held by TCRdb, lists in-frame sequences with V and J called but not all clones. Of the missing ones, under half trace to an unresolved V gene in checked studies; the others have no known cause. The V and J calls and clone size come from that table; D and trimming were worked out from the DNA. The sample records a few hundred thousand clones, 80% to 90% of which are singletons. The top ten clones comprise roughly 7.1% of the sample.

This specimen belongs to a study of blood T cell repertoires in COVID-19 (dated by TCRdb to the early 2020s). Study-level background: Samples from collaborators originated in the United States, Italy and Spain and spanned both the acute and convalescent phases of COVID-19. The prospective study material was composed of cDNA or gDNA derived from T cells, B-cell-depleted T cells, or PBMCs. The dataset comprised deeply sampled blood TCRbeta repertoires from subjects exposed to, actively infected with, or recovered from COVID-19. The repertoires were released in a freely available public database meant as a resource for research on the immune response to SARS-CoV-2. Samples were obtained from the ongoing ImmuneRACE study (first 160 participants) and from 950 to 1,500 subjects provided by 6 global collaborators. A de-identified subject ID, COVID-19 status, age in years and sex were almost always included in the sample metadata. Where HLA class I and class II types were available, the types were taken from metadata supplied by the sample provider, not from assay-based typing. The investigation overall reported the following: The amount of clinical and demographic metadata varied by source and participant and was provided uncurated.

The chain employs TRBV19 and TRBJ2-7, with the D segment identity uncertain. The clonotype was recovered from a woman between 45 and 65 years old who had recovered from COVID-19. The sample was peripheral blood. The nucleotide sequence reads TGTGCCAGTAGTCTTGATCACAGAGCAGTACTCTACGAGCAGTACTTC. Its protein is CASSLDHRAVLYEQYF.